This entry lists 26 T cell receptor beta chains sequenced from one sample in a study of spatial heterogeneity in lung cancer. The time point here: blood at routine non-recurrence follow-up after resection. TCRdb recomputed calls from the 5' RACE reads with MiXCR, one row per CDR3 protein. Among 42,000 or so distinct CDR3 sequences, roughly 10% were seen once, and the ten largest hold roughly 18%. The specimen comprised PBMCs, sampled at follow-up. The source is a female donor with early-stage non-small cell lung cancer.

The CDR3 loop is CATSDGGRTTDTQYF. The CDR3 DNA sequence: TGTGCCACCAGTGATGGGGGGAGGACCACAGATACGCAGTATTTT. This sequence joins TRBV24-1 and TRBJ2-3, with a tentative D call TRBD2 (6 bases). Trimming took 3 bases from V and 2 from J, leaving 11 bases between them. Germline loops: CDR1 KGHDR, CDR2 SFDVKD. The CDR3 runs to 15 residues.

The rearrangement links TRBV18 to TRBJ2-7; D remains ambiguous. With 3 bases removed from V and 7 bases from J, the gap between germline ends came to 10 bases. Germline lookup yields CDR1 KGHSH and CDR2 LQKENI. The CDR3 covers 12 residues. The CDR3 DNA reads TGTGCCAGCTCACCCACGGTAACAGAGCAGTACTTC. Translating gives CASSPTVTEQYF.

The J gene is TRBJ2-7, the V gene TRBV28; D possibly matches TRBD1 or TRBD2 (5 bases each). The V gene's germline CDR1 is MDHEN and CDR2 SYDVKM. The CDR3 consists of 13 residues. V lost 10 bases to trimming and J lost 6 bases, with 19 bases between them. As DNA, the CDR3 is TGTGCCATCCACCCTTGGGGACGCGGCGAGCAGTACTTC. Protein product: CAIHPWGRGEQYF.

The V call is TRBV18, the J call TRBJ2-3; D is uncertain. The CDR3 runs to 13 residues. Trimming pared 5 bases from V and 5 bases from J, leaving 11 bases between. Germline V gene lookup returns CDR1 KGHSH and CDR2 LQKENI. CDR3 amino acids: CASSVSLIDTQYF. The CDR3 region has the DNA TGTGCCAGCTCAGTAAGCCTTATAGATACGCAGTATTTT.

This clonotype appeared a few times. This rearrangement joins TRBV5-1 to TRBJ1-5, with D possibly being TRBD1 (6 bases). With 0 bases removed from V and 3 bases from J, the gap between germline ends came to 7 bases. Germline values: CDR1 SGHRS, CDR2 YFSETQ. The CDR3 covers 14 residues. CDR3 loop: CASSLDRDNQPQHF. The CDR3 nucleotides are TGCGCCAGCAGCTTGGACAGGGACAATCAGCCCCAGCATTTT.

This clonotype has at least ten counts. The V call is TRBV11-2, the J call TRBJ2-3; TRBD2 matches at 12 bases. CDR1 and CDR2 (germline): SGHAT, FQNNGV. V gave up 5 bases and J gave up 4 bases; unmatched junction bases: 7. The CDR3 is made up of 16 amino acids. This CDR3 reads CASSRTSGGISDTQYF. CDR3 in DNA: TGTGCCAGCAGCCGCACTAGCGGGGGGATCTCAGATACGCAGTATTTT. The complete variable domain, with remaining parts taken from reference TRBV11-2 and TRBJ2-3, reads EAGVAQSPRYKIIEKRQSVAFWCNPISGHATLYWYQQILGQGPKLLIQFQNNGVVDDSQLPKDRFSAERLKGVDSTLKIQPAKLEDSAVYLCASSRTSGGISDTQYFGPGTRLTVL.

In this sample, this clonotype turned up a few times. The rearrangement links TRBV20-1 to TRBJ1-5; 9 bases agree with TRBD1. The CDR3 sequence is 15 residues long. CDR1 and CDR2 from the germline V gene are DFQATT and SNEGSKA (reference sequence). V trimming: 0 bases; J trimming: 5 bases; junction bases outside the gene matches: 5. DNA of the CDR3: TGCAGTGCTAGAGATGAGGGACAGGGACATCAGCCCCAGCATTTT. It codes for CSARDEGQGHQPQHF.

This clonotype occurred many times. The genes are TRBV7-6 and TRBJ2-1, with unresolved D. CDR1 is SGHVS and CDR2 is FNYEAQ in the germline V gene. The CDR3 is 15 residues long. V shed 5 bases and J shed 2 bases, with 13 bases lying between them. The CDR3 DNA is TGTGCCAGCAGCCTGGATGCGGCCGCCTACAATGAGCAGTTCTTC. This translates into CASSLDAAAYNEQFF.

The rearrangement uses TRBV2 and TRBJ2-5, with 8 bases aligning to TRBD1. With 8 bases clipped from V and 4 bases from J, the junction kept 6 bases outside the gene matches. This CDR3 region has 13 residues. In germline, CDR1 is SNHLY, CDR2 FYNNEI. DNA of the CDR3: TGTGCCAGCGCCGACAGGGGACGAGAGACCCAGTACTTC. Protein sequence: CASADRGRETQYF.

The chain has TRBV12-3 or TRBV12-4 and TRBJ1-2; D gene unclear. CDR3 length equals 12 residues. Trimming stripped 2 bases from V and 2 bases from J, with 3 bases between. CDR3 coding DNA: TGTGCCAGCAGTTTACAAAACTATGGCTACACCTTC. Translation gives CASSLQNYGYTF.

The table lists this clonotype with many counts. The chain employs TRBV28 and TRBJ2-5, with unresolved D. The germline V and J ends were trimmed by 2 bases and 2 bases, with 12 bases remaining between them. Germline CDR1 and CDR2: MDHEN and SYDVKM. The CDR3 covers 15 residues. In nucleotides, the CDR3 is TGTGCCAGCAGTTTAGGACGTCGACCACAAGAGACCCAGTACTTC. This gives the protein CASSLGRRPQETQYF.

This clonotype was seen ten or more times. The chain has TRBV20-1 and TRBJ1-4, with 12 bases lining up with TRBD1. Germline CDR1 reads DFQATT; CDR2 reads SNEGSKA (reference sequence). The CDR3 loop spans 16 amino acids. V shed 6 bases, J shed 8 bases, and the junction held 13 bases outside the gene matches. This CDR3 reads CSATGTGGPIGEKLFF. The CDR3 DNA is TGCAGTGCAACCGGGACAGGGGGCCCTATCGGAGAAAAACTGTTTTTT.

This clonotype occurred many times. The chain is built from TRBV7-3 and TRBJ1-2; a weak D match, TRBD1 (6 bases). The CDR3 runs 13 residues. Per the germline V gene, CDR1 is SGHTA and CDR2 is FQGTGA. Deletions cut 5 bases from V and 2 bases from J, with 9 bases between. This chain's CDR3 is CASSPGQNYGYTF. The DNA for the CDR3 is TGTGCCAGCAGCCCCGGACAGAACTATGGCTACACCTTC.

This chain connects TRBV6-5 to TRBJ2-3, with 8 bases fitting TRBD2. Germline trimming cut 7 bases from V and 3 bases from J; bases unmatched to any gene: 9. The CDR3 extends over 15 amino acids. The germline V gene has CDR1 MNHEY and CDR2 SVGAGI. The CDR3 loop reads CASTLRQRGTDTQYF. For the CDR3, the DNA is TGTGCCAGCACCTTACGACAGCGGGGGACAGATACGCAGTATTTT.

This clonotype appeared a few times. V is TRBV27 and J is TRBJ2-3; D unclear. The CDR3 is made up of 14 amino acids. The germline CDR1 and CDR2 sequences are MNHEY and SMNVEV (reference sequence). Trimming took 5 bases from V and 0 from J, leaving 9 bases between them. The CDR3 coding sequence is TGTGCCAGCAGTCCCGGACGGAGCACAGATACGCAGTATTTT. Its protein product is CASSPGRSTDTQYF.

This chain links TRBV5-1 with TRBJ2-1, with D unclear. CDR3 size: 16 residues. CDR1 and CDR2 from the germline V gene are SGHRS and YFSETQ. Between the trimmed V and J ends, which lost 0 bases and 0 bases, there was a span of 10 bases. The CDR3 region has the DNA TGCGCCAGCAGCTTGGTATCTACGGGCTCCTACAATGAGCAGTTCTTC. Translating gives CASSLVSTGSYNEQFF.

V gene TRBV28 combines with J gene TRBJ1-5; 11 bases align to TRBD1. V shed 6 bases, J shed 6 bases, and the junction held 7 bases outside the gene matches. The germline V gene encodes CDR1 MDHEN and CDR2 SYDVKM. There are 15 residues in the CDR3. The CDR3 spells CASRLGQGAAQPQHF. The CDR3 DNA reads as TGTGCCAGCAGACTCGGACAGGGGGCCGCTCAGCCCCAGCATTTT. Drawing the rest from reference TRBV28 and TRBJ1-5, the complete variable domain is DVKVTQSSRYLVKRTGEKVFLECVQDMDHENMFWYRQDPGLGLRLIYFSYDVKMKEKGDIPEGYSVSREKKERFSLILESASTNQTSMYLCASRLGQGAAQPQHFGDGTRLSIL.

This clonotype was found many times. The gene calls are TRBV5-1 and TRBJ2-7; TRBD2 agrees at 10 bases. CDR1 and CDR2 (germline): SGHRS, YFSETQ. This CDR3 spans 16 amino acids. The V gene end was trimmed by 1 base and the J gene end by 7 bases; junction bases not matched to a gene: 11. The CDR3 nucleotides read TGCGCCAGCAGCTTGTCCTTTGGGACTAGCGCGGGTGAGCAGTACTTC. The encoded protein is CASSLSFGTSAGEQYF.

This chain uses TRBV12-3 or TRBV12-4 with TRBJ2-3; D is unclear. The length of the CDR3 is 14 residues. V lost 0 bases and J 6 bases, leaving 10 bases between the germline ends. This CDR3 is CASSLAPAPDTQYF. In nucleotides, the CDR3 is TGTGCCAGCAGTTTAGCCCCTGCTCCTGATACGCAGTATTTT.

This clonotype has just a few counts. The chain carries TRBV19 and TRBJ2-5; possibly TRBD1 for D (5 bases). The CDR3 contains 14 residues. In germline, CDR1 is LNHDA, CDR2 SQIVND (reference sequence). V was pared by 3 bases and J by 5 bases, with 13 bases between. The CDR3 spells CASSMGPNGETQYF. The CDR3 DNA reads TGTGCCAGTAGTATGGGGCCTAACGGGGAGACCCAGTACTTC.

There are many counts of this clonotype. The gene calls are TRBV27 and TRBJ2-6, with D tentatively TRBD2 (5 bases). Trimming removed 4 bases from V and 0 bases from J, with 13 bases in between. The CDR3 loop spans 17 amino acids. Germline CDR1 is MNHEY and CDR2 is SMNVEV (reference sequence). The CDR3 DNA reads TGTGCCAGCAGTTGGGCAGGAGGAAACTCTGGGGCCAACGTCCTGACTTTC. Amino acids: CASSWAGGNSGANVLTF.

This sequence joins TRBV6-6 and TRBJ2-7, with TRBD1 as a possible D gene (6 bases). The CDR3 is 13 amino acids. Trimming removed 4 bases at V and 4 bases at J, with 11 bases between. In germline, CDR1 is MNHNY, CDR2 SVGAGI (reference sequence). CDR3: CASSFPQGYEQYF. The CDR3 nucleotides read TGTGCCAGCAGTTTTCCACAGGGTTACGAGCAGTACTTC.

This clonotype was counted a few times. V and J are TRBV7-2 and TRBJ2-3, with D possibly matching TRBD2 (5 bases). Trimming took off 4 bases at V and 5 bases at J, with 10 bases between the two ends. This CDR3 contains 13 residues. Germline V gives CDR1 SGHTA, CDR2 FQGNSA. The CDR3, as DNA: TGTGCCAGCAGCTATCACCGGGGAGATACGCAGTATTTT. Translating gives CASSYHRGDTQYF.

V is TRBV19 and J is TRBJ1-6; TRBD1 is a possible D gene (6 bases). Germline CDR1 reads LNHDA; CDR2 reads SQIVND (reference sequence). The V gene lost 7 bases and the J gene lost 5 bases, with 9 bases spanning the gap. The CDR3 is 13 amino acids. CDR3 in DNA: TGTGCCAGTACGGGACAACATAATTCACCCCTCCACTTT. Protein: CASTGQHNSPLHF.

The CDR3 here is CASSSGRGEEQYF. The CDR3 region has the DNA TGTGCCAGCAGCTCTGGACGGGGTGAGGAGCAGTACTTC. The chain is built from TRBV13 and TRBJ2-7, with D possibly matching TRBD2 (5 bases). This CDR3 comprises 13 residues. CDR1 PRHDT and CDR2 FYEKMQ come from the germline V gene (reference sequence). V was pared by 4 bases and J by 7 bases, with 14 bases between.

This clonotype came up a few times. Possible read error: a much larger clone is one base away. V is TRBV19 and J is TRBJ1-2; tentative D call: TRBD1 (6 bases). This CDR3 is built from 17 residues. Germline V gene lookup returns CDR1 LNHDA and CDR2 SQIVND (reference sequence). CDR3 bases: TGTGCCAGTATCGGCAGGGGCGCTTTGCGAGCTAACTTTGGCTACACCTTC. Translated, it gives CASIGRGALRANFGYTF.